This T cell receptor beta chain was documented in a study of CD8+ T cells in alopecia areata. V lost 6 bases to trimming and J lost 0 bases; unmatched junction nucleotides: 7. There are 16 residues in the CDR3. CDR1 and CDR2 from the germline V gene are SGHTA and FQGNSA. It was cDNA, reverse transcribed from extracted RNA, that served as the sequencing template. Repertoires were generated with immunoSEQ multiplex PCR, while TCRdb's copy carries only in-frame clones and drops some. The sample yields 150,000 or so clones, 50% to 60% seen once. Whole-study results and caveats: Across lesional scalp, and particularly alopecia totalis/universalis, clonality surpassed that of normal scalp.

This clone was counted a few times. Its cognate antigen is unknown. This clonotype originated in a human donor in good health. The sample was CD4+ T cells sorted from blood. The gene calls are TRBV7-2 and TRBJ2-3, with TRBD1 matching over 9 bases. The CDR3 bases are TGTGCCAGCAGTACGGGACAGGGTGGAAGCACAGATACGCAGTATTTT. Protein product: CASSTGQGGSTDTQYF.